A single sample gave rise to the 12 T cell receptor beta chains below, sequenced in a study of neurological immune-mediated disorders. One entry per CDR3 protein, called by TCRdb with MiXCR from the 5' RACE reads. The sample consists of fewer than 25,000 distinct CDR3 sequences, about 13% of them appearing once. The sample comprised PBMCs. The receptor set was obtained from a woman aged 60-70 years with HTLV-1-associated myelopathy (HAM/TSP).

The table lists this clonotype with many counts. The chain has TRBV5-1 and TRBJ2-1, with TRBD2 matching 9 bases. Unmatched junction bases numbered 7, after V lost 4 bases and J lost 5 bases. CDR3 size: 15 residues. Germline CDR1 reads SGHRS; CDR2 reads YFSETQ. The CDR3 DNA reads TGCGCCAGCAGCCTGCGGGGGGGCGGCCACAATGAGCAGTTCTTC. This sequence encodes CASSLRGGGHNEQFF.

This clonotype was detected ten times or more. CDR3 in DNA: TGTGCCAGCAGGAAGACTAGCGGGGTGGGGGAGCAGTACTTC. This codes for CASRKTSGVGEQYF. This chain connects TRBV6-6 to TRBJ2-7, with 11 bases that match TRBD2. This CDR3 comprises 14 residues. CDR1 and CDR2 from the germline V gene are MNHNY and SVGAGI (reference sequence). The J segment lost 7 bases and the V segment lost 6 bases, leaving 8 bases of the junction unmatched.

This clonotype has at least ten counts. The CDR3 is CASSLEGQGVTDTQYF. CDR3 bases: TGCGCCAGCAGCTTGGAGGGGCAGGGGGTGACAGATACGCAGTATTTT. The chain couples TRBV5-1 to TRBJ2-3; 7 nucleotides align to TRBD1. There are 16 residues in the CDR3. Losses at the gene ends were 0 bases for V and 3 bases for J; bases not matched to a gene: 7. Per germline, CDR1 SGHRS and CDR2 YFSETQ.

This clonotype was observed many times. J is TRBJ1-5 and V is TRBV24-1, with no clear D. The CDR3 consists of 15 residues. CDR1 is KGHDR, CDR2 SFDVKD, per germline. V was shortened by 3 bases and J by 1 base, with 9 bases between the two germline ends. The DNA for the CDR3 is TGTGCCACCAGTGATGTGGGAGGGAGCAATCAGCCCCAGCATTTT. This codes for CATSDVGGSNQPQHF.

In its sample, this clonotype was seen many times. The V call is TRBV19, the J call TRBJ2-2; the match to TRBD2 covers 10 bases. Germline lookup yields CDR1 LNHDA and CDR2 SQIVND (reference sequence). The V gene end was trimmed by 3 bases and the J gene end by 5 bases; junction bases not matched to a gene: 3. The length of the CDR3 is 15 residues. The CDR3 DNA is TGTGCCAGTAGTATCGCTAGCGGGGGTACCGGGGAGCTGTTTTTT. Its translation is CASSIASGGTGELFF.

The table lists this clonotype with many counts. The genes are TRBV13 and TRBJ2-1; 7 nucleotides align to TRBD1. The V gene end was trimmed by 4 bases and the J gene end by 6 bases; junction bases not matched to a gene: 6. Per the germline V gene, CDR1 is PRHDT and CDR2 is FYEKMQ (reference sequence). This CDR3 comprises 14 residues. The CDR3 loop reads CASSYGQVANEQFF. The CDR3 DNA reads as TGTGCCAGCAGCTACGGACAGGTGGCCAATGAGCAGTTCTTC.

Ten or more counts support this clonotype. V and J are TRBV30 and TRBJ1-1; the D is unclear. CDR3 length: 13 residues. CDR1 is GTSNPN and CDR2 is SVGIG in the germline V gene (reference sequence). V was cut by 2 bases and J by 8 bases, with 15 bases left in between. Here the CDR3 reads CAWSSGGGIEAFF. The CDR3 nucleotides are TGTGCCTGGAGTTCCGGCGGCGGAATCGAAGCTTTCTTT. Full variable domain (rest looked up from reference TRBV30 and TRBJ1-1): SQTIHQWPATLVQPVGSPLSLECTVEGTSNPNLYWYRQAAGRGLQLLFYSVGIGQISSEVPQNLSASRPQDRQFILSSKKLLLSDSGFYLCAWSSGGGIEAFFGQGTRLTVV.

This sequence joins TRBV5-4 and TRBJ1-2; TRBD1 matches 7 bases. The CDR3 covers 14 residues. V trimming: 4 bases; J trimming: 5 bases; junction bases outside the gene matches: 8. From germline, CDR1 is SGHNT and CDR2 YYREEE (reference sequence). The CDR3 bases are TGTGCCAGCAGCGCCGGGACAGACCTTTATGGCTACACCTTC. It codes for CASSAGTDLYGYTF.

This clonotype was picked up a small number of times. The chain combines TRBV7-6 with TRBJ2-3, with 11 bases lining up with TRBD2. After removal of 5 bases from V and 0 bases from J, the junction contained 4 bases not matched to a gene. This CDR3 comprises 16 residues. Germline V gene lookup returns CDR1 SGHVS and CDR2 FNYEAQ. The chain's CDR3 is CASSQLAGASTDTQYF. The CDR3 DNA follows: TGTGCCAGCAGCCAACTAGCGGGGGCTAGCACAGATACGCAGTATTTT.

This clonotype was seen at least ten times. This chain connects TRBV4-2 to TRBJ2-4; 7 nucleotides line up with TRBD1. Unmatched junction bases numbered 2, after V lost 0 bases and J lost 3 bases. CDR1 LGHNA and CDR2 YNFKEQ come from the germline V gene. This CDR3 is built from 15 residues. CDR3 coding DNA: TGTGCCAGCAGCCAAGAAACAGGGGTCAAAAACATTCAGTACTTC. The encoded protein is CASSQETGVKNIQYF.

This clonotype was detected ten times or more. This chain joins TRBV5-1 and TRBJ2-1; 11 bases match TRBD2. V lost 0 bases and J lost 5; bases outside the gene matches: 7. CDR3 length: 17 amino acids. Germline V gives CDR1 SGHRS, CDR2 YFSETQ. In DNA, the CDR3 is TGCGCCAGCAGCTTGGGCCTAGCGGGAGGAACCCACAATGAGCAGTTCTTC. Protein product: CASSLGLAGGTHNEQFF.

The chain is built from TRBV18 and TRBJ2-2; no firm D call. Germline V gives CDR1 KGHSH, CDR2 LQKENI. Trimming removed 4 bases at V and 0 bases at J, with 12 bases between. This CDR3 is 16 amino acids long. CDR3 bases: TGTGCCAGCTCACTCAATAGGCCGACGAACACCGGGGAGCTGTTTTTT. Translated: CASSLNRPTNTGELFF.